This TCR beta chain was captured by sequencing in a study of CD8+CD57+ T cells in acquired aplastic anemia. The overall study: Mean yield of DNA from sorted CD4+ and CD8+ cells was approximately 3 ug. Study findings and constraints: Patients and controls had in common 25 to 30 CD8+ CDR3 sequences.

The TCR beta profiling, which covered VDJ combination and CDR3 sequence, was carried out using genomic DNA as the template. In TCRdb, the reads were re-called with MiXCR into one record per CDR3 protein. The data show around 430,000 distinct CDR3 sequences, roughly a third seen once. On this clonotype: Its antigen remains unidentified.

Patients sequenced had flow cytometry evidence of CD8+CD57+ cell expansion. Acquired aplastic anemia of severe grade affected all patients. The sample taken for sequencing was sorted CD4+, CD8+, or CD8+CD57+ T cells (not recorded which) from PBMCs. This TCR derives from a human donor with aplastic anemia.

CDR3: CASSETQGMSETQYF. Written as DNA, the CDR3 is TGTGCCAGCAGCGAAACACAGGGGATGAGTGAGACCCAGTACTTC. This chain links TRBV7-9 with TRBJ2-5; TRBD1 matches 7 bases. Per germline, CDR1 SEHNR and CDR2 FQNEAQ (reference sequence). Unmatched junction bases numbered 11, after V lost 5 bases and J lost 5 bases. CDR3 size: 15 residues.